What follows describes a single T cell receptor beta chain. Germline lookup yields CDR1 DFQATT and CDR2 SNEGSKA (reference sequence). This CDR3 comprises 10 residues. Trimming took 3 bases from V and 10 from J, leaving 9 bases between them. This sample was taken from a study of blood T cell repertoires in COVID-19. Overall study context: Donors in the United States, Italy and Spain gave samples during acute or convalescent COVID-19. T cells, B-cell-depleted T cells, or PBMCs provided the cDNA or gDNA that served as material.

As originally analysed: Estimated nucleated cell counts came from reference gene primer amplification. TCRdb's copy holds only in-frame clones and misses some; the assay was immunoSEQ multiplex PCR. D and trimming were read from the DNA, whereas the V and J calls and clone size are those reported in that table. The data show approximately 62,000 clones, over 60% seen once. The receptor was derived from a woman aged 45-59 years with active or convalescent COVID-19. V is TRBV20-1 and J is TRBJ1-2; D possibly corresponds to TRBD1 (5 bases). The sequenced sample consisted of peripheral blood. The CDR3 DNA reads as TGCAGTGCTAGGGGGACTTACTACACCTTC. Its translation: CSARGTYYTF.